These 13 T cell receptor beta chains originate from one sample sequenced in a study of T cell responses to AZD1222 COVID-19 vaccine. Measured with immunoSEQ multiplex PCR; TCRdb has only the in-frame clones, and not every one. Of 95,000 to 150,000 clones in the sample, approximately 89% were seen once. The input for sequencing was peripheral blood, taken on day 0 of AZD1222 vaccination. All receptors derive from an adult in good health.

This sequence joins TRBV7-9 and TRBJ2-7; TRBD2 might be the D (6 bases). Germline CDR1 and CDR2: SEHNR and FQNEAQ (reference sequence). This CDR3 spans 14 amino acids. V dropped 3 bases and J dropped 0 bases, with 9 bases sitting between them. CDR3: CASSLETSSYEQYF. CDR3 DNA sequence: TGTGCCAGCAGCTTGGAGACTAGCTCCTACGAGCAGTACTTC.

CDR3 in amino acids: CASSLPGGASQYF. The CDR3 DNA is TGTGCCAGCAGCCTCCCCGGGGGCGCGTCGCAGTACTTC. The chain links TRBV11-2 to TRBJ2-7; D possibly matches TRBD1 or TRBD2 (6 bases each). The germline V gene has CDR1 SGHAT and CDR2 FQNNGV. V shed 5 bases and J shed 9 bases, with 17 bases lying between them. CDR3 length: 13 amino acids.

The V gene is TRBV3-1 (or the pseudogene TRBV3-2), the J gene TRBJ1-1; 7 bases are a match to TRBD1. V lost 3 bases, J lost 6 bases, and 7 bases stayed unmatched. CDR1 and CDR2 from the germline V gene are LGHDT and YNNKEL (reference sequence). The CDR3 contains 14 residues. CDR3 sequence (DNA): TGTGCCAGCAGCCAGAGGGACAGTATCCCTGAAGCTTTCTTT. Amino acid sequence: CASSQRDSIPEAFF.

This clone is a singleton in its sample. This sequence joins TRBV6-6 and TRBJ1-5; D is undetermined. V was trimmed by 3 bases and J by 7 bases, leaving 13 bases between them. This CDR3 is built from 14 residues. Germline CDR1 is MNHNY and CDR2 is SVGAGI (reference sequence). The CDR3 sequence: CASSYRGLGQPQHF. The DNA of the CDR3 is TGTGCCAGCAGTTATAGAGGGCTTGGCCAGCCCCAGCATTTT.

The sample holds one count of this clone. V gene TRBV5-1 combines with J gene TRBJ1-1; D remains ambiguous. The CDR3 loop spans 14 amino acids. The germline CDR1 and CDR2 sequences are SGHRS and YFSETQ. The germline V and J ends were trimmed by 5 bases and 1 base, with 12 bases remaining between them. Written as DNA, the CDR3 is TGCGCCAGCAGGGATGCGCATGGGAACACTGAAGCTTTCTTT. It yields the protein CASRDAHGNTEAFF.

This clone was observed a handful of times. The chain combines TRBV6-5 with TRBJ2-1, with 10 bases lining up with TRBD2. The germline V gene encodes CDR1 MNHEY and CDR2 SVGAGI. The CDR3 extends over 15 amino acids. V trimming: 10 bases; J trimming: 4 bases; junction bases outside the gene matches: 10. The CDR3, as DNA: TGTGCCACCTCTAGCGGGAGAGGTTGGTACAATGAGCAGTTCTTC. Translating it yields CATSSGRGWYNEQFF.

With respect to this clone: This same CDR3 is encoded by further DNA sequences in the sample. The chain is built from TRBV6-5 and TRBJ1-6, with D unresolved. Germline CDR1 reads MNHEY; CDR2 reads SVGAGI. This CDR3 is built from 16 residues. With 0 bases removed from V and 7 bases from J, the gap between germline ends came to 13 bases. The CDR3 spells CASSYSGGRGNSPLHF. The CDR3 region has the DNA TGTGCCAGCAGTTACTCAGGCGGCCGCGGGAATTCACCCCTCCACTTT.

The chain has TRBV30 and TRBJ1-2; D ambiguous. V lost 1 base and J lost 8, with 14 bases in between. The CDR3 contains 13 residues. CDR1 and CDR2 (germline): GTSNPN, SVGIG (reference sequence). CDR3 sequence: CAWSGRLDGGYTF. The CDR3 nucleotides read TGTGCCTGGAGTGGGAGGTTAGATGGGGGCTACACCTTC.

The chain combines TRBV18 with TRBJ2-4; 12 positions match TRBD1. The CDR3 is 16 residues long. V was pared by 5 bases and J by 2 bases, with 4 bases of the junction left unmatched. CDR1 and CDR2 from the germline V gene are KGHSH and LQKENI. The CDR3: CASSAGTGGTKNIQYF. CDR3 coding DNA: TGTGCCAGCTCAGCGGGGACAGGGGGCACCAAAAACATTCAGTACTTC.

The chain combines TRBV7-2 with TRBJ2-3; D not certain. Trimming cost V 2 bases and J 0 bases, with 9 bases left between them. The CDR3 is made up of 15 amino acids. Germline V lookup: CDR1 SGHTA, CDR2 FQGNSA. The CDR3 reads CASSLMARSTDTQYF. DNA for the CDR3: TGTGCCAGCAGCTTAATGGCGAGAAGCACAGATACGCAGTATTTT. The full variable domain, with the rest looked up from reference TRBV7-2 and TRBJ2-3, is GAGVSQSPSNKVTEKGKDVELRCDPISGHTALYWYRQSLGQGLEFLIYFQGNSAPDKSGLPSDRFSAERTGGSVSTLTIQRTQQEDSAVYLCASSLMARSTDTQYFGPGTRLTVL.

There are a few counts of this clone. J is TRBJ2-7 and V is TRBV5-5; 14 bases fit TRBD2. After removal of 4 bases from V and 6 bases from J, the junction contained 6 bases not matched to a gene. Germline CDR1 is SGHKS and CDR2 is YYEKEE (reference sequence). This CDR3 has 15 amino acids. In DNA form, the CDR3 reads TGTGCCAGCAGCCTGGGACTAGCGGGGGCGGGCGAGCAGTACTTC. Translating it yields CASSLGLAGAGEQYF.

The J gene is TRBJ1-1, the V gene TRBV19; TRBD1 agrees at 7 bases. V was clipped by 4 bases and J by 0 bases; unmatched bases: 2. This CDR3 contains 14 residues. The germline CDR1 and CDR2 sequences are LNHDA and SQIVND (reference sequence). The CDR3 DNA reads TGTGCCAGTAGTAGACAGGGACTGAACACTGAAGCTTTCTTT. Translated, it gives CASSRQGLNTEAFF.

There are a few counts of this clone. CDR3 bases: TGCGCCAGCAGCCAAGGACTGTTCAATCAGCCCCAGCATTTT. Amino acids: CASSQGLFNQPQHF. The V and J genes are TRBV4-3 and TRBJ1-5; D not certain. Trimming shortened V by 1 base and J by 3 bases, and 7 bases separated the two germline ends. The CDR3 has 14 residues. Germline CDR1 and CDR2: LGHNA and YSLEER.